This TCR beta chain was captured in a study of technical replicates of blood from a handful of donors. This table comes from immunoSEQ multiplex PCR, and its TCRdb copy is limited to in-frame clones, with some not included. The data show about 97,000 clones, 96% seen once. The source is a human donor in good health. Sequences were obtained from T cells isolated from PBMCs.

The CDR3 bases are TGTGCCAGCAGCCGCGGGTTGACTAGCGGGAGCGGGGAGCTGTTTTTT. Amino acid sequence: CASSRGLTSGSGELFF. The chain links TRBV5-4 to TRBJ2-2; 12 bases line up with TRBD2. Trimming took 4 bases from V and 7 from J; bases not matched to a gene: 8. The CDR3 loop spans 16 amino acids. Germline CDR1 reads SGHNT; CDR2 reads YYREEE (reference sequence).